Shown below are 20 T cell receptor beta chains from a single sample sequenced in a study of OX40 agonist ivuxolimab in advanced cancers. Method: immunoSEQ multiplex PCR; TCRdb's copy keeps in-frame clones and lacks some. The sample contains tens of thousands of clones, over 90% of which appear only once. The sample in question was CD4+ or CD8+ T cells sorted from blood, obtained in a trial of the OX40 agonist ivuxolimab. The receptors come from an adult with an advanced solid tumor such as melanoma, head and neck, liver or kidney cancer.

The chain couples TRBV5-6 to TRBJ2-4; D uncertain. This CDR3 is built from 14 residues. Between the trimmed V and J ends, which lost 2 bases and 0 bases, there was a span of 6 bases. Germline V gene sequence: CDR1 SGHDT, CDR2 YYEEEE. CDR3 residues: CASSFMLAKNIQYF. The CDR3 DNA sequence: TGTGCCAGCAGCTTTATGCTAGCCAAAAACATTCAGTACTTC. The full variable domain, rest sourced from reference TRBV5-6 and TRBJ2-4, is DAGVTQSPTHLIKTRGQQVTLRCSPKSGHDTVSWYQQALGQGPQFIFQYYEEEERQRGNFPDRFSGHQFPNYSSELNVNALLLGDSALYLCASSFMLAKNIQYFGAGTRLSVL.

The chain employs TRBV29-1 and TRBJ1-4; TRBD1 might be the D (5 bases). The CDR3 has 12 residues. Trimming took 7 bases from V and 8 from J, leaving 14 bases between them. Germline V gene data show CDR1 as SQVTM and CDR2 as ANQGSEA. The CDR3 spells CSGGHDGEKLFF. The CDR3 DNA sequence: TGCAGCGGGGGCCACGATGGCGAAAAACTGTTTTTT.

CDR3 region: CASSIRDSLSPLHF. In DNA, the CDR3 is TGTGCCAGTAGTATTCGGGACAGCCTTTCACCCCTCCACTTT. The chain recombines TRBV19 with TRBJ1-6; 7 bases align to TRBD1. V was clipped by 3 bases and J by 9 bases; unmatched bases: 5. The CDR3 extends over 14 amino acids. Germline V gives CDR1 LNHDA, CDR2 SQIVND (reference sequence). The full variable domain, with the rest looked up from reference TRBV19 and TRBJ1-6, is DGGITQSPKYLFRKEGQNVTLSCEQNLNHDAMYWYRQDPGQGLRLIYYSQIVNDFQKGDIAEGYSVSREKKESFPLTVTSAQKNPTAFYLCASSIRDSLSPLHFGNGTRLTVT.

This clone was observed once. The genes are TRBV29-1 and TRBJ2-7; TRBD1 aligns across 9 bases. This CDR3 comprises 14 residues. V trimming: 1 base; J trimming: 5 bases; junction bases outside the gene matches: 6. Germline values: CDR1 SQVTM, CDR2 ANQGSEA. The CDR3 loop is CSVEGGQGINEQYF. CDR3 DNA sequence: TGCAGCGTTGAAGGCGGACAGGGGATCAACGAGCAGTACTTC.

V usage is TRBV27 and J usage is TRBJ1-1, with TRBD1 matching 7 bases. The CDR3 sequence is 17 residues long. Germline trimming cut 3 bases from V and 1 base from J; bases unmatched to any gene: 11. Germline lookup yields CDR1 MNHEY and CDR2 SMNVEV (reference sequence). CDR3 nucleotides: TGTGCCAGCAGTTTCCGGCCACCGGGACAGCCGAACACTGAAGCTTTCTTT. It is translated as CASSFRPPGQPNTEAFF.

The chain employs TRBV9 and TRBJ1-5; unclear D gene. V was shortened by 4 bases and J by 4 bases, with 12 bases between the two germline ends. From germline, CDR1 is SGDLS and CDR2 YYNGEE. The length of the CDR3 is 14 residues. The CDR3 coding sequence is TGTGCCAGCAGCTCTTGGGCCCAGAATCAGCCCCAGCATTTT. As protein: CASSSWAQNQPQHF.

V usage is TRBV11-2 and J usage is TRBJ2-5; D remains ambiguous. The CDR3 is 16 residues long. Trimming left V 1 base short and J 5 bases short, with 17 bases between. The germline V gene encodes CDR1 SGHAT and CDR2 FQNNGV. CDR3 in DNA: TGTGCCAGCAGCTTAGCTTCCCGAACCCCCGGGGAGACCCAGTACTTC. This translates into CASSLASRTPGETQYF. Combining the CDR3 with reference TRBV11-2 and TRBJ2-5 gives the whole variable domain EAGVAQSPRYKIIEKRQSVAFWCNPISGHATLYWYQQILGQGPKLLIQFQNNGVVDDSQLPKDRFSAERLKGVDSTLKIQPAKLEDSAVYLCASSLASRTPGETQYFGPGTRLLVL.

The V call is TRBV5-8, the J call TRBJ1-2; D not resolved. The V end was cut by 3 bases, the J end by 3 bases, with 15 bases between. This CDR3 is built from 15 residues. From germline, CDR1 is SGHTS and CDR2 YDEGEE. CDR3 coding DNA: TGTGCCAGCAGCTCTTGGGCAGCGGCTGACTATGGCTACACCTTC. This codes for CASSSWAAADYGYTF.

The gene calls are TRBV7-9 and TRBJ2-7, with TRBD1 as a possible D gene (6 bases). In germline, CDR1 is SEHNR, CDR2 FQNEAQ (reference sequence). Deletions cut 6 bases from V and 3 bases from J, with 12 bases between. This CDR3 has 13 residues. CDR3: CASRTGSSYEQYF. CDR3 coding DNA: TGTGCCAGCAGAACAGGGAGTAGCTACGAGCAGTACTTC.

The gene calls are TRBV10-2 and TRBJ1-1; 12 bases fit TRBD1. V dropped 6 bases and J dropped 11; count of bases not matched to a gene: 10. The germline CDR1 and CDR2 sequences are WSHSY and SAAADI. There are 14 residues in the CDR3. CDR3 sequence: CASRSGGTGGLAFF. CDR3 DNA sequence: TGCGCCAGCAGGTCGGGGGGGACAGGGGGCCTTGCTTTCTTT.

Points on this clone: A clone one base away is much larger, so this may be a read error. J is TRBJ2-3 and V is TRBV25-1, with D unresolved. The CDR3 runs to 12 residues. CDR1 MGHDK and CDR2 SYGVNS come from the germline V gene. This CDR3 reads CASNEYGNTQYF. CDR3 DNA sequence: TGTGCCAGCAATGAATATGGAAATACGCAGTATTTT.

CDR3 sequence reads: CASSLSNSNQPQHF. The CDR3 nucleotides are TGTGCCAGCAGTTTATCGAATAGCAATCAGCCCCAGCATTTT. V is TRBV27 and J is TRBJ1-5, with unresolved D. CDR3 size: 14 residues. V was pared by 0 bases and J by 0 bases, with 3 bases between. Germline loops: CDR1 MNHEY, CDR2 SMNVEV (reference sequence).

The chain joins TRBV6-1 to TRBJ2-1; D unclear. V dropped 10 bases and J dropped 0 bases, with 1 base sitting between them. Per the germline V gene, CDR1 is MNHNS and CDR2 is SASEGT. The CDR3 covers 10 residues. CDR3 protein: CATSYNEQFF. As DNA, the CDR3 is TGTGCCACCTCCTACAATGAGCAGTTCTTC.

The rearrangement joins TRBV27 to TRBJ1-2; D is unclear. Trimming cost V 0 bases and J 3 bases, with 11 bases left between them. Per the germline V gene, CDR1 is MNHEY and CDR2 is SMNVEV (reference sequence). This CDR3 comprises 15 residues. The CDR3 protein is CASSLSEGRHYGYTF. CDR3 coding DNA: TGTGCCAGCAGTTTATCTGAGGGCAGACACTATGGCTACACCTTC.

This sequence joins TRBV7-3 and TRBJ2-7; D might be TRBD1 or TRBD2, each matching 6 bases. CDR1 is SGHTA and CDR2 is FQGTGA in the germline V gene. The CDR3 runs 13 residues. V was shortened by 0 bases and J by 6 bases, with 9 bases between the two germline ends. The CDR3 spells CASSLTEGGEQYF. The CDR3 DNA sequence: TGTGCCAGCAGCTTAACGGAGGGGGGCGAGCAGTACTTC.

The rearrangement links TRBV29-1 to TRBJ2-7; D is ambiguous. The CDR3 totals 10 residues. The germline CDR1 and CDR2 sequences are SQVTM and ANQGSEA. V lost 6 bases and J 5 bases, leaving 8 bases between the germline ends. The DNA of the CDR3 is TGCAGCGTCCGTGAGGACGAGCAGTACTTC. It is translated as CSVREDEQYF.

This clone has a single count. The chain couples TRBV15 to TRBJ1-3; D is uncertain. V was pared by 5 bases and J by 5 bases, with 13 bases between. CDR1 and CDR2 (germline): LNHNV, YYDKDF (reference sequence). This CDR3 comprises 14 residues. The CDR3 protein is CATSPRDGRNTIYF. In DNA form, the CDR3 reads TGTGCCACCAGCCCGCGTGACGGGAGAAACACCATATATTTT.

As DNA, the CDR3 is TGCGCCAGCAGCCAAGGGCCCCGGAGCCTAAACTATGGCTACACCTTC. Translated: CASSQGPRSLNYGYTF. V gene TRBV4-1 combines with J gene TRBJ1-2; D is unresolved. The length of the CDR3 is 16 residues. Germline-derived CDR1 and CDR2 are MGHRA and YSYEKL. Deletions cut 1 base from V and 2 bases from J, with 14 bases between.

This chain links TRBV14 with TRBJ1-2, with a possible D match to TRBD1 (6 bases). Per the germline V gene, CDR1 is SGHDN and CDR2 is FVKESK. V was shortened by 6 bases and J by 0 bases, with 8 bases between the two germline ends. This CDR3 spans 13 amino acids. The CDR3 reads CASSPGANYGYTF. The CDR3 coding sequence is TGTGCCAGCAGTCCAGGGGCTAACTATGGCTACACCTTC.

The chain couples TRBV7-9 to TRBJ2-6; 9 bases agree with TRBD1. The CDR3 has 18 residues. Germline lookup yields CDR1 SEHNR and CDR2 FQNEAQ (reference sequence). After removal of 4 bases from V and 6 bases from J, the junction contained 13 bases not matched to a gene. This chain's CDR3 is CASSWWTGVSLSANVLTF. CDR3 DNA sequence: TGTGCCAGCAGCTGGTGGACAGGGGTGTCCCTCTCGGCCAACGTCCTGACTTTC. Complete variable domain (other parts from reference TRBV7-9 and TRBJ2-6): DTGVSQNPRHKITKRGQNVTFRCDPISEHNRLYWYRQTLGQGPEFLTYFQNEAQLEKSRLLSDRFSAERPKGSFSTLEIQRTEQGDSAMYLCASSWWTGVSLSANVLTFGAGSRLTVL.